A single sample gave rise to the 21 T cell receptor beta chains below, sequenced in a study of OX40 agonist ivuxolimab in advanced cancers. Clones were sequenced by immunoSEQ multiplex PCR, and TCRdb holds only the in-frame ones, with some missing. The data hold around 61,000 clones, with over 65% observed a single time. This specimen consisted of CD4+ or CD8+ T cells sorted from blood, obtained in a trial of the OX40 agonist ivuxolimab. Receptor source: an adult with an advanced solid tumor such as melanoma, head and neck, liver or kidney cancer.

V is TRBV18 and J is TRBJ2-2; D tentatively fits TRBD1 or TRBD2 (5 bases each). This CDR3 comprises 18 residues. Germline loops: CDR1 KGHSH, CDR2 LQKENI. V lost 3 bases and J lost 0, with 17 bases in between. The CDR3 loop is CASSPRAGSGTNTGELFF. The CDR3 DNA sequence: TGTGCCAGCTCACCGAGGGCAGGGTCGGGGACGAACACCGGGGAGCTGTTTTTT.

On this clone itself: Other DNA sequences within the sample encode an identical CDR3. This chain links TRBV4-3 with TRBJ2-2; possible D gene TRBD2, 6 bases. The length of the CDR3 is 16 residues. The germline V gene has CDR1 LGHNA and CDR2 YSLEER. V was trimmed by 0 bases and J by 6 bases, leaving 14 bases between them. Written as DNA, the CDR3 is TGCGCCAGCAGCCAAGAGGGACTCCCTTTTGCCGGGGAGCTGTTTTTT. Residues: CASSQEGLPFAGELFF.

In its sample, this clone was seen once. The chain links TRBV7-9 to TRBJ1-2; 8 positions match TRBD1. Germline loops: CDR1 SEHNR, CDR2 FQNEAQ (reference sequence). With V trimmed by 2 bases and J by 4 bases, 6 bases remained unmatched. The CDR3 is 15 residues long. The chain's CDR3 is CASSLTLDRAYGYTF. DNA of the CDR3: TGTGCCAGCAGCTTAACCTTGGACAGGGCCTATGGCTACACCTTC.

The count of this clone is one. The chain carries TRBV10-2 and TRBJ1-6, with D possibly being TRBD1 (6 bases). Germline CDR1 reads WSHSY; CDR2 reads SAAADI. The CDR3 covers 14 residues. V lost 6 bases and J lost 7, with 13 bases in between. The CDR3 here is CASRETGSNSPLHF. The CDR3, as DNA: TGCGCCAGCAGAGAAACAGGGTCCAATTCACCCCTCCACTTT.

The chain employs TRBV5-6 and TRBJ1-3; no reliable D call. From germline, CDR1 is SGHDT and CDR2 YYEEEE. This CDR3 is 13 amino acids long. Trimming pared 0 bases from V and 2 bases from J, leaving 3 bases between. The chain's CDR3 is CASSLATGNTIYF. The CDR3 DNA reads as TGTGCCAGCAGCTTGGCGACTGGAAACACCATATATTTT. Filled out from reference TRBV5-6 and TRBJ1-3, the complete variable domain reads DAGVTQSPTHLIKTRGQQVTLRCSPKSGHDTVSWYQQALGQGPQFIFQYYEEEERQRGNFPDRFSGHQFPNYSSELNVNALLLGDSALYLCASSLATGNTIYFGEGSWLTVV.

The chain uses TRBV15 and TRBJ2-2; 7 positions match TRBD2. The CDR3 runs to 14 residues. The germline CDR1 and CDR2 sequences are LNHNV and YYDKDF (reference sequence). V lost 0 bases and J lost 7; bases outside the gene matches: 2. Here the CDR3 DNA reads TGTGCCACCAGCAGAGACAGGGAGGGCGGGGAGCTGTTTTTT. This gives the protein CATSRDREGGELFF. Full variable domain (rest looked up from reference TRBV15 and TRBJ2-2): DAMVIQNPRYQVTQFGKPVTLSCSQTLNHNVMYWYQQKSSQAPKLLFHYYDKDFNNEADTPDNFQSRRPNTSFCFLDIRSPGLGDTAMYLCATSRDREGGELFFGEGSRLTVL.

This clone was detected only once. The chain uses TRBV5-1 and TRBJ1-6; 7 bases agree with TRBD1. Germline trimming cut 4 bases from V and 5 bases from J; bases unmatched to any gene: 3. The CDR3 runs 14 residues. Germline values: CDR1 SGHRS, CDR2 YFSETQ. The CDR3 reads CASSGGTDNSPLHF. The CDR3 nucleotides are TGCGCCAGCAGCGGTGGGACAGATAATTCACCCCTCCACTTT.

The rearrangement links TRBV1 to TRBJ2-5; the listed D gene, TRBD2, was not tested against the DNA. TRBV1 is flagged as a pseudogene. This CDR3 region has 18 residues. The CDR3 bases are TGCACCAGCAGCCAACCCTCTTCCACTAGCGGGAGCGAGGAGACCCAGTACTTC. Protein product: CTSSQPSSTSGSEETQYF.

The chain couples TRBV18 to TRBJ2-3; 12 bases align to TRBD2. Germline CDR1 is KGHSH and CDR2 is LQKENI. The CDR3 loop spans 19 amino acids. V lost 1 base and J lost 3; bases outside the gene matches: 11. Written as DNA, the CDR3 is TGTGCCAGCTCACCACAACTAGCGGGGGGCAATCGTGGTACAGATACGCAGTATTTT. Translated: CASSPQLAGGNRGTDTQYF.

This chain connects TRBV11-3 to TRBJ2-7; D is possibly TRBD2 (6 bases). There are 16 residues in the CDR3. CDR1 and CDR2 (germline): SGHNT, YENEEA. V lost 0 bases to trimming and J lost 4 bases, with 16 bases between them. The CDR3 region is CASSLDLRGSGYEQYF. The CDR3 coding sequence is TGTGCCAGCAGCTTAGATCTGCGGGGATCGGGTTACGAGCAGTACTTC.

This clone was detected only a few times. The chain uses TRBV6-1 and TRBJ2-2; TRBD2 matches 7 bases. CDR3 length: 15 residues. Trimming took 6 bases from V and 6 from J; bases not matched to a gene: 10. The germline CDR1 and CDR2 sequences are MNHNS and SASEGT. CDR3 bases: TGTGCCAGCAGCGGGAGGCTAGCGGTCGCCGGGGAGCTGTTTTTT. As protein: CASSGRLAVAGELFF.

This chain uses TRBV7-9 with TRBJ2-3; possible D gene TRBD2, 6 bases. In germline, CDR1 is SEHNR, CDR2 FQNEAQ (reference sequence). Trimming removed 5 bases at V and 10 bases at J, with 13 bases between. This CDR3 is built from 12 residues. The CDR3: CASSRDSVAQYF. The CDR3 DNA follows: TGTGCCAGCAGCAGGGACTCGGTCGCGCAGTATTTT. The whole variable domain, remainder taken from reference TRBV7-9 and TRBJ2-3, is DTGVSQNPRHKITKRGQNVTFRCDPISEHNRLYWYRQTLGQGPEFLTYFQNEAQLEKSRLLSDRFSAERPKGSFSTLEIQRTEQGDSAMYLCASSRDSVAQYFGPGTRLTVL.

This chain connects TRBV29-1 to TRBJ2-1; D might be TRBD2 (5 bases). The V end lost 4 bases, the J end lost 6 bases, and 10 bases lay between the germline ends. The CDR3 length is 12 residues. Germline V lookup: CDR1 SQVTM, CDR2 ANQGSEA. In DNA form, the CDR3 reads TGCAGCGTTGGCCCAAGCGGCAATGAGCAGTTCTTC. It encodes CSVGPSGNEQFF.

Only one count was recorded for this clone. The chain links TRBV7-9 to TRBJ1-1, with D hard to call. Germline loops: CDR1 SEHNR, CDR2 FQNEAQ (reference sequence). This CDR3 region has 13 residues. Trimming left V 1 base short and J 1 base short, with 4 bases between. CDR3 DNA sequence: TGTGCCAGCAGCTTAGTGGCGAACACTGAAGCTTTCTTT. Its translation: CASSLVANTEAFF.

The chain links TRBV2 to TRBJ1-1; 9 bases are a match to TRBD1. J lost 12 bases, V lost 6 bases, and 11 bases had no gene match. The CDR3 sequence is 13 residues long. CDR1 SNHLY and CDR2 FYNNEI come from the germline V gene. In DNA, the CDR3 is TGTGCCAGCAGGGACGCGGGACAGGGTAACTCTTTCTTT. It codes for CASRDAGQGNSFF.

V usage is TRBV29-1 and J usage is TRBJ2-1; 9 bases align to TRBD1. V trimming: 4 bases; J trimming: 9 bases; junction bases outside the gene matches: 7. The CDR3 loop spans 13 amino acids. CDR1 and CDR2 from the germline V gene are SQVTM and ANQGSEA. The CDR3 DNA reads as TGCAGCGTTGGTGGCGGACAGGGGTCTGAGCAGTTCTTC. The encoded protein is CSVGGGQGSEQFF.

The table lists this clone with a count of one. The V gene is TRBV6-4, the J gene TRBJ1-5; D remains unclear. The CDR3 is 17 amino acids. From germline, CDR1 is MRHNA and CDR2 SNTAGT. The V gene lost 0 bases and the J gene lost 0 bases, with 12 bases spanning the gap. CDR3 in amino acids: CASSDSRGPYSNQPQHF. The CDR3 DNA sequence: TGTGCCAGCAGTGACTCTCGGGGTCCCTATAGCAATCAGCCCCAGCATTTT.

This clone was counted a single time. The genes are TRBV19 and TRBJ2-1; 8 bases are a match to TRBD2. The germline gives CDR1 LNHDA, CDR2 SQIVND (reference sequence). The CDR3 contains 16 residues. The V and J ends lost 4 bases and 0 bases, in that order; junction bases with no gene match: 5. Written as DNA, the CDR3 is TGTGCCAGTAGTACATTAGCGGGGCCCTCCTACAATGAGCAGTTCTTC. The encoded protein is CASSTLAGPSYNEQFF.

This chain uses TRBV9 with TRBJ2-7; no clear D gene. This CDR3 has 14 amino acids. The ends were cut back, 4 bases at V and 1 base at J, with 12 bases in the middle. CDR1 SGDLS and CDR2 YYNGEE come from the germline V gene. The CDR3 spells CASSLTDGSYEQYF. DNA for the CDR3: TGTGCCAGCAGCCTTACGGACGGATCCTACGAGCAGTACTTC.

This clone was detected a few times. The chain couples TRBV5-1 to TRBJ1-2, with D perhaps matching TRBD1 (5 bases). This CDR3 has 13 residues. Between the trimmed V and J ends, which lost 4 bases and 6 bases, there was a span of 13 bases. Germline V gene lookup returns CDR1 SGHRS and CDR2 YFSETQ. The DNA for the CDR3 is TGCGCCAGCAGCGCCCAATGGGGGAATGGCTACACCTTC. This translates into CASSAQWGNGYTF.

This clone was counted between two and nine times. The chain carries TRBV4-1 and TRBJ1-3; 8 bases agree with TRBD1. The CDR3 spans 17 residues. The V segment lost 4 bases and the J segment 2 bases; nucleotides outside the gene matches: 10. Germline CDR1 MGHRA, CDR2 YSYEKL. CDR3 in DNA: TGCGCCAGCAGCCGCCCGGGCATGGACAGGGCTGGAAACACCATATATTTT. Amino acid sequence: CASSRPGMDRAGNTIYF.